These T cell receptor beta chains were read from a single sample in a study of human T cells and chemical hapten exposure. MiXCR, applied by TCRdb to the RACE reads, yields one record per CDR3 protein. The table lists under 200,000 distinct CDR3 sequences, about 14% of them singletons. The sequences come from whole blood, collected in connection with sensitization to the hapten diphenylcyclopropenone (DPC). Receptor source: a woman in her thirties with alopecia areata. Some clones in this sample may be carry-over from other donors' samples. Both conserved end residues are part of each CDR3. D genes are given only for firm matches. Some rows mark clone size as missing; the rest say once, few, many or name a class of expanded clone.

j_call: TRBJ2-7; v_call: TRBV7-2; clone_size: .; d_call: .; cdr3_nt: TGTGCCAGCAACCTCCTTGGACAGAGTACCTACGAGCAGTACTTC; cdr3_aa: CASNLLGQSTYEQYF
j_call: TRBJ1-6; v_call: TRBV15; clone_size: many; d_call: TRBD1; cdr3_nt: TGTGCCACCAGCAGGCTACAGGGGTCGAATTCACCCCTCCACTTT; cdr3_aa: CATSRLQGSNSPLHF
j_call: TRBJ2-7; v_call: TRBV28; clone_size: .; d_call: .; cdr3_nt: TGTGCCAGCAGCCTCGCGAGCATCTACGAGCAGTACTTC; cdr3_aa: CASSLASIYEQYF
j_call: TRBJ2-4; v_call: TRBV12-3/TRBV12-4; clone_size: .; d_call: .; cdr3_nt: TGTGCCAGCAGTTTACTCCCTGCCAGCGACATTCAGTACTTC; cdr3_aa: CASSLLPASDIQYF
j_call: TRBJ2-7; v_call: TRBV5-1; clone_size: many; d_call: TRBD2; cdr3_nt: TGCGCCAGCAGCCCTAGCGGGAGCTCCTACGAGCAGTACTTC; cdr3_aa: CASSPSGSSYEQYF
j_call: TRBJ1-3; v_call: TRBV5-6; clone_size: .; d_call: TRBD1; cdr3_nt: TGTGCCAGCAGCAGAATAGGACAGGCCTCCTCTGGAAACACCATATATTTT; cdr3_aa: CASSRIGQASSGNTIYF
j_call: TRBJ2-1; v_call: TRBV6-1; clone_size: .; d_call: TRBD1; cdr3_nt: TGTGCCAGCAGTGTCTTGGGACAGGAATACAATGAGCAGTTCTTC; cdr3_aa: CASSVLGQEYNEQFF
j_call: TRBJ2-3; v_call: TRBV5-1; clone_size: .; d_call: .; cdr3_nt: TGCGCCAGCAGCGGGGACGGGGCAGATACGCAGTATTTT; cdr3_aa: CASSGDGADTQYF
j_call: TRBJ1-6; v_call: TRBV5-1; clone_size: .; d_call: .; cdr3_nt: TGCGCCAGCAGCGGTAGTTACTATAATTCACCCCTCCACTTT; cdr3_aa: CASSGSYYNSPLHF
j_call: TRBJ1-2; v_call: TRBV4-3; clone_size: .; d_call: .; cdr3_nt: TGCGCCAGCAGCCAAGAACCGACAGGATCTAACTATGGCTACACCTTC; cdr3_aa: CASSQEPTGSNYGYTF
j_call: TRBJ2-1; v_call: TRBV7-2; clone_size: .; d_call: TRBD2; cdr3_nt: TGTGCCAGCAGCTTAGCGCGGGGACTAACTAACAATGAGCAGTTCTTC; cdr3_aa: CASSLARGLTNNEQFF
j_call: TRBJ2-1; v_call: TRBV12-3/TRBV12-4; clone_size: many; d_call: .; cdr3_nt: TGTGCCAGCAGTTTAGCGCTCAAGGGGTGGGATGAGCAGTTCTTC; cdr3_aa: CASSLALKGWDEQFF
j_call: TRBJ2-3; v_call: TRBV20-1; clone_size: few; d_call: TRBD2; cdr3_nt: TGCAGTGCTAGAGCTGGACTAGCGGGCACAGATACGCAGTATTTT; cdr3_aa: CSARAGLAGTDTQYF
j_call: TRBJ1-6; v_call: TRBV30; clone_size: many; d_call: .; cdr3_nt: TGTGCCTGGAGTTCGGACCGCGATTCACCCCTCCACTTT; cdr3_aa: CAWSSDRDSPLHF
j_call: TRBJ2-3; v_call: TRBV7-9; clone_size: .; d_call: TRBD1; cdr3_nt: TGTGCCAGCAGGGGGACAGTGAGCACAGATACGCAGTATTTT; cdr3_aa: CASRGTVSTDTQYF
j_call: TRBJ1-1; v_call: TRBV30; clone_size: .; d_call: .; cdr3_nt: TGTGCCTGGATTGACCGGGGAAGGGAGACTGAAGCTTTCTTT; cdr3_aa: CAWIDRGRETEAFF
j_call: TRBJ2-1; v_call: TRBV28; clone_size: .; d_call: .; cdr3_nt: TGTGCCAGCAGTCCCACTGTCGATGAGCAGTTCTTC; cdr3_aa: CASSPTVDEQFF
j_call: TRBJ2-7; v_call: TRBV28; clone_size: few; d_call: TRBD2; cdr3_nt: TGTGCCAGCAGTTTCCTCCCTAGCGGGAGGGCCGGGAACGAGCAGTACTTC; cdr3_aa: CASSFLPSGRAGNEQYF
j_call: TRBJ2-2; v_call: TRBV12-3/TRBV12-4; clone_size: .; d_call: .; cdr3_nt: TGTGCCAGCAGCCAGACAGCCACCGGGGAGCTGTTTTTT; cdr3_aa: CASSQTATGELFF
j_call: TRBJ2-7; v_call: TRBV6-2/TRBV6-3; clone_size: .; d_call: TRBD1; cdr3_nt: TGTGCCAGCAACTGGGGACAGGTCTACGAGCAGTACTTC; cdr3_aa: CASNWGQVYEQYF
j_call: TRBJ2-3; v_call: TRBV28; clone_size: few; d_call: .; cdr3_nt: TGTGCCAGCAGTACGTACTCCGTCACAGATACGCAGTATTTT; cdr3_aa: CASSTYSVTDTQYF
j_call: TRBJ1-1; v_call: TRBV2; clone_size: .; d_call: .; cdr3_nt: TGTGCCAGCAGTCGAGGGGGGGGCACTGAAGCTTTCTTT; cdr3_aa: CASSRGGGTEAFF
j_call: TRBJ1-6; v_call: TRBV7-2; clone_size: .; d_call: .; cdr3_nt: TGTGCCAGTAGCAGCTCCTATAATTCACCCCTCCACTTT; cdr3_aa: CASSSSYNSPLHF
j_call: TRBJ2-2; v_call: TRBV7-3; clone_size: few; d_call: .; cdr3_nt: TGTGCCAGCAGCTTAACTACAGGGAACACCGGGGAGCTGTTTTTT; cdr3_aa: CASSLTTGNTGELFF
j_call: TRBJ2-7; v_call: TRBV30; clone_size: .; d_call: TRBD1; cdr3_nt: TGTGCCTGGAGTGTCAACAGGGGGAGGACCGAGCAGTACTTC; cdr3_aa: CAWSVNRGRTEQYF
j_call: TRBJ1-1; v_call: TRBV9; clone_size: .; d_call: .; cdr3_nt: TGTGCCAGCAGCGTAGGTTGGAGGAACACTGAAGCTTTCTTT; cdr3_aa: CASSVGWRNTEAFF
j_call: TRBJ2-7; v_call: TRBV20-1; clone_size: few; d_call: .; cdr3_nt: TGCAGTGCTAGAGATGGGGGGCGGGAAGAGCAGTACTTC; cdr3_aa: CSARDGGREEQYF
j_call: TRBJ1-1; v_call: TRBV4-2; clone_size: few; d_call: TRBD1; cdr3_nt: TGTGCCAGCAGCCAATATGGGGGACAGGGGCCCTGGGCTTTCTTT; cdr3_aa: CASSQYGGQGPWAFF
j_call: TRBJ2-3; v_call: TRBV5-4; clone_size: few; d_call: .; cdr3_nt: TGTGCCAGCAGCAGGTACCGGGACCGACGCACAGATACGCAGTATTTT; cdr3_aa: CASSRYRDRRTDTQYF
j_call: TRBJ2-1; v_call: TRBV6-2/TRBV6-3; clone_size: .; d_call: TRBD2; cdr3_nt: TGTGCCAGCAGTCCGCCGGGACTAGCGGATAGCTCCTACAATGAGCAGTTCTTC; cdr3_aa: CASSPPGLADSSYNEQFF
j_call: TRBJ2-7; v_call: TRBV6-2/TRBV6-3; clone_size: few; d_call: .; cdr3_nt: TGTGCCAGCAAGGACCCCCCTTGGGGCGAGCAGTACTTC; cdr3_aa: CASKDPPWGEQYF
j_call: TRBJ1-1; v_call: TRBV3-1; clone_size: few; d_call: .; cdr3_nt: TGTGCCAGCAGCCCAGGACCCGGGCTTAACACTGAAGCTTTCTTT; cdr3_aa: CASSPGPGLNTEAFF
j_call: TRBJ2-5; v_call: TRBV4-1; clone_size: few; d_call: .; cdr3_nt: TGCGCCAGCAGCCAGACCCTGAGGCAGGCCCTGGAGACCCAGTACTTC; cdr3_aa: CASSQTLRQALETQYF
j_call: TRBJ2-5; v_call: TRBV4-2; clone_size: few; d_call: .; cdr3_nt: TGTGCCAGCAGCCAGAGTAAGGGTTTGAGAGAGACCCAGTACTTC; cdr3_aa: CASSQSKGLRETQYF
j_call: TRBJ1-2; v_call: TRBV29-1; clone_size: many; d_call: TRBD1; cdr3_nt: TGCAGCGTTGGGTCCCTGGACAGGCACTACACCTTC; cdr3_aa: CSVGSLDRHYTF
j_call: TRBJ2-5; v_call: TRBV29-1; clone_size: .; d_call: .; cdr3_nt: TGCAGCGGGGCTCGCAGGGTGCAAGAGACCCAGTACTTC; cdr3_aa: CSGARRVQETQYF
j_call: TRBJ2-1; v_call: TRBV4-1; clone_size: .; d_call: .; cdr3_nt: TGCGCCAGCAGCCAAGATCAAGGAGGAGCAGACTACAATGAGCAGTTCTTC; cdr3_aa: CASSQDQGGADYNEQFF
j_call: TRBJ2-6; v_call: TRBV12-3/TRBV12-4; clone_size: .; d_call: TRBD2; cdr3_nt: TGTGCCAGCAGTTTAAAGTTGGGCGGGAGCTCTGGGGCCAACGTCCTGACTTTC; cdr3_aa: CASSLKLGGSSGANVLTF
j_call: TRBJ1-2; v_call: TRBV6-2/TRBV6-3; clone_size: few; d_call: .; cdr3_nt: TGTGCCAGCAGTAACGGACAAGTATATGGCTACACCTTC; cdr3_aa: CASSNGQVYGYTF
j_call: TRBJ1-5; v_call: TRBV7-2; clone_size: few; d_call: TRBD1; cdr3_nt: TGTGCCAGCAGCCCCCACAGGGGTGCGAGCAATCAGCCCCAGCATTTT; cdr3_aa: CASSPHRGASNQPQHF
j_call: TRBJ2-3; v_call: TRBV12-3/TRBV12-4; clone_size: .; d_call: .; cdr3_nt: TGTGCCAGCAGTTTAGAACACCTGAGAGGAGATACGCAGTATTTT; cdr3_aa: CASSLEHLRGDTQYF
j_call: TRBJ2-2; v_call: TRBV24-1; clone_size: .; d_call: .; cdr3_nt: TGTGCCACCAGTGATCCAGGGACGGACGCGAACACCGGGGAGCTGTTTTTT; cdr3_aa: CATSDPGTDANTGELFF
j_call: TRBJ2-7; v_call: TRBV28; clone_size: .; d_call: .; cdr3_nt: TGTGCCAGCAGTTTCGCGTCGGCGAGGTACGAGCAGTACTTC; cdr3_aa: CASSFASARYEQYF
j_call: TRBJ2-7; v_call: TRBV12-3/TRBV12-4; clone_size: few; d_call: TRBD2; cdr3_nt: TGTGCCAGCAGTCGATTTAGCGGGGGGCCCTACGAGCAGTACTTC; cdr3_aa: CASSRFSGGPYEQYF
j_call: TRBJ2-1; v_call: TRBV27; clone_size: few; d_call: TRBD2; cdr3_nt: TGTGCCAGCAGTACATCACCGGGACTAGGTTTCCATGAGCAGTTCTTC; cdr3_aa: CASSTSPGLGFHEQFF
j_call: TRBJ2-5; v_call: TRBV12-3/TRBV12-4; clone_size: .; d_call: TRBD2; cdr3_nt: TGTGCCAGCAGTTCCGTAGCGGGGCAAGAGACCCAGTACTTC; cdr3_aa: CASSSVAGQETQYF
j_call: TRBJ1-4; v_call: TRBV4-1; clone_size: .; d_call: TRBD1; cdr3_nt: TGCGCCAGCAGCCAGTTGACAGGGGCGAATGAAAAACTGTTTTTT; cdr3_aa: CASSQLTGANEKLFF
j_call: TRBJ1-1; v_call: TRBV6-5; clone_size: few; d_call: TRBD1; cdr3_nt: TGTGCCAGCAGTCGCACATTACAGGGGAGGGCTTTCTTT; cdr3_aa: CASSRTLQGRAFF
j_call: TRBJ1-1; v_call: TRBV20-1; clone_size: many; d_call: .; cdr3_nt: TGCAGTGCAGTGGAGGGCATGGACACTGAAGCTTTCTTT; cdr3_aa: CSAVEGMDTEAFF
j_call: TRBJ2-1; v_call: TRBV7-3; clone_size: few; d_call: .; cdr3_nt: TGTGCCAGCAGCTTAAATCCTAGCTCCTACAATGAGCAGTTCTTC; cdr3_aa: CASSLNPSSYNEQFF